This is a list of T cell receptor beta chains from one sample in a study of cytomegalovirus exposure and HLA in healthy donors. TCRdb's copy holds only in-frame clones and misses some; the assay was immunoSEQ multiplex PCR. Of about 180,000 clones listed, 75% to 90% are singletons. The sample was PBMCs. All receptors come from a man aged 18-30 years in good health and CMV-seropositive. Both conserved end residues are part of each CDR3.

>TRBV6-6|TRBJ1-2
CASSYSLRTNYGYTF
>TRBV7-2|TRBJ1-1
CASSVGVAGPTEAFF
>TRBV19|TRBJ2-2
CASSPSLALAGVQDTGELFF
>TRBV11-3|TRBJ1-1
CASSLAAGGAVKNTEAFF
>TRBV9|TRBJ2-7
CASSVEGTSSYEQYF
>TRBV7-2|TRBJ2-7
CASSQSGDSYEQYF
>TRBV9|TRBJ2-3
CASSVATTTSTDTQYF
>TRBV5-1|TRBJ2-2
CASSLVAGVPGELFF
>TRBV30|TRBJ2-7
CAWSGTPYEQYF
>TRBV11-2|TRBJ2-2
CASSLGYGTGELFF
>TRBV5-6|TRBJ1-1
CASSRVTGFEAFF
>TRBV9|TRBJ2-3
CASSVAGSFTDTQYF
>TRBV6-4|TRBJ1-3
CATPPDRFSGNTIYF
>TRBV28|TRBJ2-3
CASRGTPRRTDTQYF
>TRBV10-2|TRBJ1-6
CASSEANNSPLHF
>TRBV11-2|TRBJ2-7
CASSLLKREGTYEQYF
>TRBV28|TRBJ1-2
CASSGQGSRGYTF
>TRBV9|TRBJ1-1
CASSVGGASTEAFF
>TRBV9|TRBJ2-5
CASSVGGLAGETQYF
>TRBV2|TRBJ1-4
CASTGVAGREKLFF
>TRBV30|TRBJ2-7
CAWSHRLVLRDRTYEQYF
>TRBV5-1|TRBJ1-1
CASSLGAGPMNTEAFF
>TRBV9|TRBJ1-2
CASSADPQGSNYGYTF
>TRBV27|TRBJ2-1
CASSLWGQDNEQFF
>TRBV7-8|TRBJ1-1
CASSLGQAEAFF
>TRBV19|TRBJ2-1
CASRDLLTSGGFSYNEQFF
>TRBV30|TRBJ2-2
CAWSALLAGGQNTGELFF
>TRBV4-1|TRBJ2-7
CASSHTSDREQYF
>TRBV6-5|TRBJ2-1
CASSWDSRNEQFF
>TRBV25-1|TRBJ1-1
CASRRTGQGTEAFF
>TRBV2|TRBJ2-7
CASSSGQGTYEQYF